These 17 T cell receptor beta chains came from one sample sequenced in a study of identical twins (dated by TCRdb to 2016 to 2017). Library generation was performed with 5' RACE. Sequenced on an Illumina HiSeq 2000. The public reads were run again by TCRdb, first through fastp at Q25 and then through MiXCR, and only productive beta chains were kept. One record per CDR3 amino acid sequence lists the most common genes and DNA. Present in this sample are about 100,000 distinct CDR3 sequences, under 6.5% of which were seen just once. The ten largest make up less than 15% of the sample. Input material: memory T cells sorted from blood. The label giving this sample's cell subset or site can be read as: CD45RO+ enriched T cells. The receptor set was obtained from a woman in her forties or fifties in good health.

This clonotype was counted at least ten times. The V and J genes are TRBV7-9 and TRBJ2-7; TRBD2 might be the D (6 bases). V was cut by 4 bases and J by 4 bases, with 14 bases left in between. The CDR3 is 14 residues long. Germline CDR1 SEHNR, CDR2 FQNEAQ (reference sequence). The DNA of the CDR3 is TGTGCCAGCAGCTCAACCGGGACTTTTTACGAGCAGTACTTC. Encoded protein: CASSSTGTFYEQYF.

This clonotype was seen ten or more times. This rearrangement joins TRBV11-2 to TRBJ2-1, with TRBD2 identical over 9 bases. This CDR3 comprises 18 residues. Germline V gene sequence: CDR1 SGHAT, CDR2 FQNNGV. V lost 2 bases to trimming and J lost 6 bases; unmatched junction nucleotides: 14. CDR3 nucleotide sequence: TGTGCCAGCAGCTTAAATCAGGTAGCGGGAGAAAGGTCCAATGAGCAGTTCTTC. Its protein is CASSLNQVAGERSNEQFF.

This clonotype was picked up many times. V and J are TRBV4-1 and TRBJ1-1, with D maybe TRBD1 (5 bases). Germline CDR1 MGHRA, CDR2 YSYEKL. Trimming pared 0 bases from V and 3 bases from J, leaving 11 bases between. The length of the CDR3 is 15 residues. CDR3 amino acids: CASSQDPGGDTEAFF. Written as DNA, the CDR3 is TGCGCCAGCAGCCAAGATCCCGGAGGGGACACTGAAGCTTTCTTT.

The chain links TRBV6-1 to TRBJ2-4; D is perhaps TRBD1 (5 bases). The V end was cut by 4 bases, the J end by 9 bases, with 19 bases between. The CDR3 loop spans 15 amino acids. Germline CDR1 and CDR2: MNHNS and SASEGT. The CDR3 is CASSVNPDRKVIQYF. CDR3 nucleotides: TGTGCCAGCAGTGTGAACCCTGACAGAAAGGTCATTCAGTACTTC.

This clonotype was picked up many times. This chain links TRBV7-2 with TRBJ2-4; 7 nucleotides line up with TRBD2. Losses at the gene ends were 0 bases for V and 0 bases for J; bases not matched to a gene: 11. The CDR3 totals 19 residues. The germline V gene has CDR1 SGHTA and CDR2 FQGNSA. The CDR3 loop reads CASSLALGSGSLAKNIQYF. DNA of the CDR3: TGTGCCAGCAGCTTAGCCCTGGGTAGCGGGTCCCTAGCCAAAAACATTCAGTACTTC. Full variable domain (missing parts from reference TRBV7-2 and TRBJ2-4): GAGVSQSPSNKVTEKGKDVELRCDPISGHTALYWYRQSLGQGLEFLIYFQGNSAPDKSGLPSDRFSAERTGGSVSTLTIQRTQQEDSAVYLCASSLALGSGSLAKNIQYFGAGTRLSVL.

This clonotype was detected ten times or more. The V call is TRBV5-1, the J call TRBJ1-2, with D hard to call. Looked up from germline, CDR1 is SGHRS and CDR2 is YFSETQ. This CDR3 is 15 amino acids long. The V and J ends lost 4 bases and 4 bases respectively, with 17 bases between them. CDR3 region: CASSPLSSKAYGYTF. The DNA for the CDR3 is TGCGCCAGCAGCCCCCTATCCAGTAAGGCCTATGGCTACACCTTC.

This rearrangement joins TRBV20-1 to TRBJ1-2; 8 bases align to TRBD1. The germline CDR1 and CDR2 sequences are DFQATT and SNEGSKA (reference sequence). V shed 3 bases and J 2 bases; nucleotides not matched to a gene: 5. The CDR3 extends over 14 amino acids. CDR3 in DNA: TGCAGTGCTAGCGACAGGGGACTAAACTATGGCTACACCTTC. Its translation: CSASDRGLNYGYTF.

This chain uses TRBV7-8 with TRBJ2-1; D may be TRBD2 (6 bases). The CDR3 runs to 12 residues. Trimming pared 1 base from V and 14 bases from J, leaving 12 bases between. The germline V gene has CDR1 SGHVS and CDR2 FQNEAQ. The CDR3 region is CASSLVGTGEFF. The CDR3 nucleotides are TGTGCCAGCAGCTTAGTTGGGACTGGTGAGTTCTTC.

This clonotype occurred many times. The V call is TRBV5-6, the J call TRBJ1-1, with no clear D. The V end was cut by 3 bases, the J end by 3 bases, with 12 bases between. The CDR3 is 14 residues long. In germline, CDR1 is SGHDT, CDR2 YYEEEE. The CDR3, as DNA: TGTGCCAGCAGCTGGCCGACTGGACACACTGAAGCTTTCTTT. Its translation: CASSWPTGHTEAFF.

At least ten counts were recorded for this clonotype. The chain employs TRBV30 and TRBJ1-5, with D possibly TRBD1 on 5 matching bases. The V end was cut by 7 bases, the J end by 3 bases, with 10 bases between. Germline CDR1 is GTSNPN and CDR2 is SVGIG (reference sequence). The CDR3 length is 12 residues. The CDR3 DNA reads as TGTGCCTCAGGGTATGTCAATCAGCCCCAGCATTTT. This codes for CASGYVNQPQHF.

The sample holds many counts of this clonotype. The chain's CDR3 is CASMGQTTGELFF. The CDR3 DNA sequence: TGCGCCAGCATGGGACAGACCACCGGGGAGCTGTTTTTT. The chain couples TRBV5-1 to TRBJ2-2; 7 bases are a match to TRBD1. V lost 6 bases, J lost 4 bases, and 3 bases stayed unmatched. In germline, CDR1 is SGHRS, CDR2 YFSETQ. The CDR3 spans 13 residues.

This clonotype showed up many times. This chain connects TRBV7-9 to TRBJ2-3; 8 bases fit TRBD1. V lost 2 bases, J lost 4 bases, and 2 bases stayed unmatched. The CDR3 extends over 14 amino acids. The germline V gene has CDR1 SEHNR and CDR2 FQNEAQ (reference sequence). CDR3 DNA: TGTGCCAGCAGCTTACGACAGGGGTCAGATACGCAGTATTTT. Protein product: CASSLRQGSDTQYF.

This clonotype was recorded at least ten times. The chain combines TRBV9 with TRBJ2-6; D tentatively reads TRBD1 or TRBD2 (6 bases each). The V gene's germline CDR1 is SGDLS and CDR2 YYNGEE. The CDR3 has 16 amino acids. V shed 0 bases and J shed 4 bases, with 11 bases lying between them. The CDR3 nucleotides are TGTGCCAGCAGCGTAGCTCGAGGGGGGGGGGCCAACGTCCTGACTTTC. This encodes CASSVARGGGANVLTF.

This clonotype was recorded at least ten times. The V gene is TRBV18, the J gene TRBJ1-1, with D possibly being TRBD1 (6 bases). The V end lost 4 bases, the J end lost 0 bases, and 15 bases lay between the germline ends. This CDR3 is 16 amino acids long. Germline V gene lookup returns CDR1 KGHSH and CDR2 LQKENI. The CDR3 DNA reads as TGTGCCAGCTCACTGACCGGGACAATCCTGAACACTGAAGCTTTCTTT. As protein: CASSLTGTILNTEAFF.

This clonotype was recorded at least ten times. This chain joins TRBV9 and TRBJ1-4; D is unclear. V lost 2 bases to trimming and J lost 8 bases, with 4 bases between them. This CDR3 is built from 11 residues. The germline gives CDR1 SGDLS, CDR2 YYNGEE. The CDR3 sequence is CASSVLEKLFF. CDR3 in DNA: TGTGCCAGCAGCGTTCTGGAAAAACTGTTTTTT.

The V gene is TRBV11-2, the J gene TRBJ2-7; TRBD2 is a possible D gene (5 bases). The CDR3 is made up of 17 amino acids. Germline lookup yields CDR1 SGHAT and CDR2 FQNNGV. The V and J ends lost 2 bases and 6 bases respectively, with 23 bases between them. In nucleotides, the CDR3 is TGTGCCAGCAGCTTAAACCTAGCATCAACCCAATGGAGCGAGCAGTACTTC. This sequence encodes CASSLNLASTQWSEQYF. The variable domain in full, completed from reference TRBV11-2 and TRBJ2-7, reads EAGVAQSPRYKIIEKRQSVAFWCNPISGHATLYWYQQILGQGPKLLIQFQNNGVVDDSQLPKDRFSAERLKGVDSTLKIQPAKLEDSAVYLCASSLNLASTQWSEQYFGPGTRLTVT.

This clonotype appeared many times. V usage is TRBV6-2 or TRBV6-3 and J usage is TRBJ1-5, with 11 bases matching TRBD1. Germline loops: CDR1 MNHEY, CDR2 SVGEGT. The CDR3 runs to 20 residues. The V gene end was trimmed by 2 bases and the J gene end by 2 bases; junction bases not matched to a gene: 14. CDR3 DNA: TGTGCCAGCAGTTACACCCCGGGACAGGGGGTTCGGGGGGGCAATCAGCCCCAGCATTTT. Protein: CASSYTPGQGVRGGNQPQHF.